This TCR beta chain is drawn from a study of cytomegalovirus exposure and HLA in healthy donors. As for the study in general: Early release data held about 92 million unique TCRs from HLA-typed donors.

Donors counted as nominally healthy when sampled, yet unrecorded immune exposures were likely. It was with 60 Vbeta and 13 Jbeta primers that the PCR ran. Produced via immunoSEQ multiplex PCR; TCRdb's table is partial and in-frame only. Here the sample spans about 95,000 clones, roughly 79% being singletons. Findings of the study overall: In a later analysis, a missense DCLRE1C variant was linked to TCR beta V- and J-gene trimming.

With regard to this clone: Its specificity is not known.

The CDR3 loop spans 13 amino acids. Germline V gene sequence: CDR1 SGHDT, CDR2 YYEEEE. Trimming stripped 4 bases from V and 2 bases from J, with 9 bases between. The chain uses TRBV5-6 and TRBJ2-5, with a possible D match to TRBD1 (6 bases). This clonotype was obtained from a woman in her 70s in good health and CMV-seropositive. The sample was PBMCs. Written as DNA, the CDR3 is TGTGCCAGCAGCGGACAGAAACAAGAGACCCAGTACTTC. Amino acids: CASSGQKQETQYF.